This T cell receptor beta chain is drawn from a study of T-cell memory formation after mild COVID-19. Study observations and caveats: Cross-reactive memory seemingly joined, as some responding clones were found in pre-infection memory. CD4+ contracting clones lay mainly in CM and EM, CD8+ ones in EMRA.

TCRdb reprocessed the 5' RACE reads with MiXCR, giving one entry per CDR3 protein. The repertoire holds 450,000 or so distinct CDR3 sequences, with around 20% as singletons. The V end was cut by 0 bases, the J end by 2 bases, with 13 bases between. There are 16 residues in the CDR3. The germline CDR1 and CDR2 sequences are LNHNV and YYDKDF (reference sequence). This clonotype has just a few counts. Its antigen remains unidentified. The chain has TRBV15 and TRBJ2-5; the D is unclear. Specimen: PBMCs or a T cell subset sorted from them (not recorded which). The receptor was derived from an adult woman who had mild COVID-19 (a few samples of this study predate the infection). Cell type and time point are not known. CDR3 sequence reads: CATSREYAAAQETQYF. In DNA, the CDR3 is TGTGCCACCAGCAGAGAGTATGCGGCAGCTCAAGAGACCCAGTACTTC.